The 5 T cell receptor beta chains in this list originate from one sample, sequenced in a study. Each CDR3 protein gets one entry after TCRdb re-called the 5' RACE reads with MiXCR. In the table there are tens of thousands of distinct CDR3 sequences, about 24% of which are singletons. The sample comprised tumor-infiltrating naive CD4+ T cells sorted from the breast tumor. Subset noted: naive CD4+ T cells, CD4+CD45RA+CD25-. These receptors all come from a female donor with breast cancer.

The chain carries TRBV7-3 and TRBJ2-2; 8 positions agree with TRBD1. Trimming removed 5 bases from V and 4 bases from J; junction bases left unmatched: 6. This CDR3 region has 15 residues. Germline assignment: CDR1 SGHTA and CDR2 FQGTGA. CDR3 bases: TGTGCCAGCAGCATCCCGACAGGGGTCACCGGGGAGCTGTTTTTT. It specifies CASSIPTGVTGELFF.

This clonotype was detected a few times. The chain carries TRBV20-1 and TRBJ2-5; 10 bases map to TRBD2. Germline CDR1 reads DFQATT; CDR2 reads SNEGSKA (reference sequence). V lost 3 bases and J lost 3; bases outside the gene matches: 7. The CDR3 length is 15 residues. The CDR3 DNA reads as TGCAGTGCTAGGGTCAGCGGGAGGGCCGAAGAGACCCAGTACTTC. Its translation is CSARVSGRAEETQYF.

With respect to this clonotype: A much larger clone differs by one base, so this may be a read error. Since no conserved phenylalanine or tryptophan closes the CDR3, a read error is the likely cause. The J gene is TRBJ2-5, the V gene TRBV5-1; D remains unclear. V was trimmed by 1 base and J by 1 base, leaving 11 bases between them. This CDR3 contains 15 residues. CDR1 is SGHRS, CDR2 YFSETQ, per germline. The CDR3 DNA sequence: TGCGCCAGCAGCTTGACTCGAACAGCCCAAGAGACCCAGTACTCC. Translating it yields CASSLTRTAQETQYS.

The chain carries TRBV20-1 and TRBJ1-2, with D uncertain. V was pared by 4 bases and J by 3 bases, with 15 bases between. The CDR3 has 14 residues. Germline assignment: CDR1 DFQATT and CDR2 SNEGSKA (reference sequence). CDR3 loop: CSATPGTTDYGYTF. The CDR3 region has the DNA TGCAGTGCTACGCCGGGAACGACTGACTATGGCTACACCTTC.

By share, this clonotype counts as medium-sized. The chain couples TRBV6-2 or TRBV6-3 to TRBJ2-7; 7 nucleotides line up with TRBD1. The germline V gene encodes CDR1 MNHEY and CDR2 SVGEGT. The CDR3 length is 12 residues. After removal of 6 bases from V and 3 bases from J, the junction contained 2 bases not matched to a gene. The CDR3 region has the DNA TGTGCCAGCAGGACAGGGTACTACGAGCAGTACTTC. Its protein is CASRTGYYEQYF.